The 8 T cell receptor beta chains below come from one sample, sequenced in a study of blood T cell repertoires in COVID-19. Libraries were prepared by immunoSEQ multiplex PCR; TCRdb keeps only in-frame clonotypes and omits some of them. The sample has some 150,000 clones; 88% are singletons. The sample comprised peripheral blood. All receptors derive from a woman aged 70-85 years with acute or convalescent COVID-19.

This clone was found once. The gene calls are TRBV24-1 and TRBJ2-2, with D unresolved. Germline values: CDR1 KGHDR, CDR2 SFDVKD. The CDR3 totals 12 residues. The V gene lost 4 bases and the J gene lost 13 bases, with 12 bases spanning the gap. The CDR3 here is CATSDDSSGLFF. Here the CDR3 DNA reads TGTGCCACCAGTGACGATTCTAGTGGGCTGTTTTTT.

This sequence joins TRBV4-2 and TRBJ1-4; 10 bases line up with TRBD1. V dropped 0 bases and J dropped 0; count of bases not matched to a gene: 7. Germline V lookup: CDR1 LGHNA, CDR2 YNFKEQ. CDR3 length equals 19 residues. CDR3 nucleotide sequence: TGTGCCAGCAGCCAAGATGACAGGGGGCAATATGCAACTAATGAAAAACTGTTTTTT. Amino acids: CASSQDDRGQYATNEKLFF.

The chain recombines TRBV2 with TRBJ2-7; 9 nucleotides line up with TRBD2. This CDR3 has 13 amino acids. CDR1 and CDR2 from the germline V gene are SNHLY and FYNNEI. Losses at the gene ends were 6 bases for V and 3 bases for J; bases not matched to a gene: 3. CDR3 loop: CASRSTSGYEQYF. CDR3 DNA: TGTGCCAGCAGATCGACTAGCGGCTACGAGCAGTACTTC.

Comments on this clone: In the same sample, other DNA sequences code for this CDR3. CDR3 amino acids: CASSYRGNQPQHF. The DNA for the CDR3 is TGTGCCAGTAGTTACAGGGGGAATCAGCCCCAGCATTTT. The chain joins TRBV19 to TRBJ1-5; 8 bases map to TRBD1. The CDR3 runs to 13 residues. The J segment lost 4 bases and the V segment lost 5 bases, leaving 1 base of the junction unmatched. Germline V gene sequence: CDR1 LNHDA, CDR2 SQIVND (reference sequence).

This chain uses TRBV11-3 with TRBJ2-7; TRBD2 might be the D (5 bases). Germline loops: CDR1 SGHNT, CDR2 YENEEA. V dropped 7 bases and J dropped 2 bases, with 24 bases sitting between them. This CDR3 is 17 amino acids long. CDR3 in amino acids: CASTLRETQVRAYEQYV. CDR3 nucleotide sequence: TGTGCCAGCACCCTTAGGGAGACTCAGGTTAGGGCCTACGAGCAGTACGTC.

The chain combines TRBV25-1 with TRBJ2-1, with 7 bases identical to TRBD1. CDR3 length equals 14 residues. CDR1 MGHDK and CDR2 SYGVNS come from the germline V gene. V shed 2 bases and J 6 bases; nucleotides not matched to a gene: 4. The CDR3 DNA sequence: TGTGCCAGCAGTGAAAAAGGACAGGCCAATGAGCAGTTCTTC. Translating gives CASSEKGQANEQFF.

The genes are TRBV5-8 and TRBJ2-2; possible D gene TRBD1, 6 bases. Germline V CDR1 and CDR2: SGHTS, YDEGEE. V was trimmed by 4 bases and J by 5 bases, leaving 12 bases between them. The CDR3 runs to 14 residues. DNA of the CDR3: TGTGCCAGCAGCCTCTGGACAGCTACCGGGGAGCTGTTTTTT. This sequence encodes CASSLWTATGELFF.

V usage is TRBV18 and J usage is TRBJ2-1; the match to TRBD1 covers 10 bases. This CDR3 contains 15 residues. Looked up from germline, CDR1 is KGHSH and CDR2 is LQKENI. V shed 3 bases and J 2 bases; nucleotides not matched to a gene: 1. The CDR3 region is CASSPDRGPYNEQFF. The CDR3 DNA reads as TGTGCCAGCTCACCCGACAGGGGGCCCTACAATGAGCAGTTCTTC.